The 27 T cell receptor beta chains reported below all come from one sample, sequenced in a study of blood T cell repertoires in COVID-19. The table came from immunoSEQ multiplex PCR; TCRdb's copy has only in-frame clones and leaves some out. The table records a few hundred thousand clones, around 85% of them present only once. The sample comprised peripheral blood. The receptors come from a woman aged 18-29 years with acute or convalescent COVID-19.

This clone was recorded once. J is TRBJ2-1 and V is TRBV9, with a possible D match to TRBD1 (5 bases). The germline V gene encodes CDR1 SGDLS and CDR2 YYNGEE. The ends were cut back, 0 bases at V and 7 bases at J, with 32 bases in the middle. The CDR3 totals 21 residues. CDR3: CASSVAPGSWSWCISGNEQFF. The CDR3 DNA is TGTGCCAGCAGCGTAGCCCCAGGGTCGTGGAGCTGGTGTATTTCGGGTAATGAGCAGTTCTTC.

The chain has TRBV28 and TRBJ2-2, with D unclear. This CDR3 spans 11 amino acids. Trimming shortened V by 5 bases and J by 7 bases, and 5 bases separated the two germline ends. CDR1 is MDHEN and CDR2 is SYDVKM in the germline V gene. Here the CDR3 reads CASSRVGELFF. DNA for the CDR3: TGTGCCAGCAGTCGCGTCGGGGAGCTGTTTTTT.

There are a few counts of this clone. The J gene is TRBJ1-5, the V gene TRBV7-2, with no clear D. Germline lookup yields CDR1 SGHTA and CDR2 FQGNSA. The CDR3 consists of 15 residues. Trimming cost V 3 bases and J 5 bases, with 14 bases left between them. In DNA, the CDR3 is TGTGCCAGCAGCTTCGACGGACGGGAAGATCAGCCCCAGCATTTT. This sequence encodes CASSFDGREDQPQHF. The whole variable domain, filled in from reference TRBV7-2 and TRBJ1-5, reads GAGVSQSPSNKVTEKGKDVELRCDPISGHTALYWYRQSLGQGLEFLIYFQGNSAPDKSGLPSDRFSAERTGGSVSTLTIQRTQQEDSAVYLCASSFDGREDQPQHFGDGTRLSIL.

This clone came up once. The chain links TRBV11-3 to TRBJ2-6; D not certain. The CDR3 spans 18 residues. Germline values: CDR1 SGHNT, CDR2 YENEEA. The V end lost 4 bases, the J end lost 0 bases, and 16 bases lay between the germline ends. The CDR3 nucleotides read TGTGCCAGCAGCTCACCTGACACCTCCCCCTCTGGGGCCAACGTCCTGACTTTC. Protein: CASSSPDTSPSGANVLTF.

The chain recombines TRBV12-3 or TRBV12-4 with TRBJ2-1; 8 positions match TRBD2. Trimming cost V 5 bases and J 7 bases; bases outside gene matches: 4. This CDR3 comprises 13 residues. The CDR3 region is CASSRLAGNEQFF. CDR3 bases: TGTGCCAGCAGTCGCCTAGCGGGTAATGAGCAGTTCTTC.

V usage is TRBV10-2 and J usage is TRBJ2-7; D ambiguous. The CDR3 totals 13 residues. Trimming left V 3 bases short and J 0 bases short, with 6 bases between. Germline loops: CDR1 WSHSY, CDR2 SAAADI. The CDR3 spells CASSDSPSYEQYF. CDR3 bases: TGCGCCAGCAGTGACAGTCCCTCCTACGAGCAGTACTTC.

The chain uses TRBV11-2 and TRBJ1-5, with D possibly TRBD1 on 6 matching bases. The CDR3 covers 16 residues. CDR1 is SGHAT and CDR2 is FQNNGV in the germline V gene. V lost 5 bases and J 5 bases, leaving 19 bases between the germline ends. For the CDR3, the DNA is TGTGCCAGCAGCCCAGGCGGCGGGGGCCTCCATCAGCCCCAGCATTTT. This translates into CASSPGGGGLHQPQHF.

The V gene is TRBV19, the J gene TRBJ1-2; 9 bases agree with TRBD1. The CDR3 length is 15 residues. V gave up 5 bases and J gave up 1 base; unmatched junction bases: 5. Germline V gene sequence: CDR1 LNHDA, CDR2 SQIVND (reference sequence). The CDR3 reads CASSQRTGDNYGYTF. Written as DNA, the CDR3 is TGTGCCAGTAGTCAACGGACAGGGGATAACTATGGCTACACCTTC.

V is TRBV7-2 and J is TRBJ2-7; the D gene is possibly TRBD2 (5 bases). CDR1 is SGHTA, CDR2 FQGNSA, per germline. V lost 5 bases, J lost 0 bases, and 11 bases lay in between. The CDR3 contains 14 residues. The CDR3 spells CASSPGLISYEQYF. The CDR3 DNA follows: TGTGCCAGCAGCCCTGGACTGATCTCCTACGAGCAGTACTTC.

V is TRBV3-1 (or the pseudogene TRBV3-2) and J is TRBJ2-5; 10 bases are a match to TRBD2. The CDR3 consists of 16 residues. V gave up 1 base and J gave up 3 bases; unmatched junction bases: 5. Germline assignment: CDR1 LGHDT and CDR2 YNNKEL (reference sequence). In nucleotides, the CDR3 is TGTGCCAGCAGCCAAGGAACTAGCGGGGACGAAGAGACCCAGTACTTC. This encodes CASSQGTSGDEETQYF.

The CDR3 region has the DNA TGTGCCAGCCAGGGGGTGTGGAGCGGGAACACCGGGGAGCTGTTTTTT. As protein: CASQGVWSGNTGELFF. The chain has TRBV27 and TRBJ2-2, with TRBD1 identical over 7 bases. Trimming at V came to 8 bases and at J to 1 base, leaving 10 bases not matched to a gene. This CDR3 contains 16 residues. Looked up from germline, CDR1 is MNHEY and CDR2 is SMNVEV (reference sequence).

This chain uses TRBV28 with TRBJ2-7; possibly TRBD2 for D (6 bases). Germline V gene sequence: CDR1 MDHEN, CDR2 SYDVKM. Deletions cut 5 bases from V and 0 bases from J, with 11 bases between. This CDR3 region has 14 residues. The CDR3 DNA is TGTGCCAGCAGTCCAGGGAGGAGCTCCTACGAGCAGTACTTC. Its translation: CASSPGRSSYEQYF. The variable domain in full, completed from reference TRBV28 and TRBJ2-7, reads DVKVTQSSRYLVKRTGEKVFLECVQDMDHENMFWYRQDPGLGLRLIYFSYDVKMKEKGDIPEGYSVSREKKERFSLILESASTNQTSMYLCASSPGRSSYEQYFGPGTRLTVT.

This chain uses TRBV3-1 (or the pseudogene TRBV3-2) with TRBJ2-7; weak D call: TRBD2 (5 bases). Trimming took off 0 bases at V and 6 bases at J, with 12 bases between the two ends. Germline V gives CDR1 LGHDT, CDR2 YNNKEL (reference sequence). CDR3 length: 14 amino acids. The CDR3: CASSQEDEGFEQYF. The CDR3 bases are TGTGCCAGCAGCCAAGAAGATGAGGGTTTCGAGCAGTACTTC.

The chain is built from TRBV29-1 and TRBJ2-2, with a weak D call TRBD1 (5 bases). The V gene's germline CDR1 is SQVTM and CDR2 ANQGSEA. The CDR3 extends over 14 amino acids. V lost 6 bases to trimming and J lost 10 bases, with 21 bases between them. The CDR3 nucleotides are TGCAGCGTCAGGGTTTCCTCTTTAGGGTCGGAGCTGTTTTTT. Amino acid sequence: CSVRVSSLGSELFF.

This CDR3 is CASKRGYNYGYTF. CDR3 sequence (DNA): TGTGCCAGTAAACGGGGGTACAACTATGGCTACACCTTC. V usage is TRBV19 and J usage is TRBJ1-2; perhaps TRBD1 as D (5 bases). Germline V gives CDR1 LNHDA, CDR2 SQIVND (reference sequence). V shed 7 bases and J shed 2 bases, with 11 bases lying between them. The CDR3 length is 13 residues.

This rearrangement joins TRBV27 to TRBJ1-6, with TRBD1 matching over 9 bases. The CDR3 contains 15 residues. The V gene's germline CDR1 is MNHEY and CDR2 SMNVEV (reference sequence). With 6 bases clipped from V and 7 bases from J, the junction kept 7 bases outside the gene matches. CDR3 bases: TGTGCCAGCAGCTCGAGGACAGGGGAAAATTCACCCCTCCACTTT. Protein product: CASSSRTGENSPLHF.

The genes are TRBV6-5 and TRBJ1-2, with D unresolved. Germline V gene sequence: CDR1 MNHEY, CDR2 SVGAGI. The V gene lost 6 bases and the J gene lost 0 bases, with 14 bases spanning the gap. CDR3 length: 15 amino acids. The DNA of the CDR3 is TGTGCCAGCAGCCATAAGAACAGAGCTAACTATGGCTACACCTTC. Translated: CASSHKNRANYGYTF.

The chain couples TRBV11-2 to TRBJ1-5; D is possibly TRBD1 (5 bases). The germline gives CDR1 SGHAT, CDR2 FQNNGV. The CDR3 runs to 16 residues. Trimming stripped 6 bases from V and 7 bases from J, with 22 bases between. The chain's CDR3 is CASSLEGWGSGQPQHF. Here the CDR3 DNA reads TGTGCCAGCAGTTTGGAGGGGTGGGGCAGTGGCCAGCCCCAGCATTTT.

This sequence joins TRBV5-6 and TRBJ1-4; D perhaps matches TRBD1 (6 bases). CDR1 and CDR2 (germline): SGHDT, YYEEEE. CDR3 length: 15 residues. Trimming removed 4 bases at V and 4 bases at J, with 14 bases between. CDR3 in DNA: TGTGCCAGCAGCCTTCGACAGGCGGGTAATGAAAAACTGTTTTTT. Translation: CASSLRQAGNEKLFF.

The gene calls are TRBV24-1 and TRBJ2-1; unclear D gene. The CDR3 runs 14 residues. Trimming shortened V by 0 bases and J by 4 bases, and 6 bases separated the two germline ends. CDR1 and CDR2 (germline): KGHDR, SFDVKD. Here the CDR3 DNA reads TGTGCCACCAGTGATTTGTCAGATTACAATGAGCAGTTCTTC. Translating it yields CATSDLSDYNEQFF.

This chain's CDR3 is CASGLNYGYTF. Here the CDR3 DNA reads TGTGCCAGCGGTTTAAACTATGGCTACACCTTC. This sequence joins TRBV6-5 and TRBJ1-2; no reliable D call. CDR3 size: 11 residues. The V gene lost 8 bases and the J gene lost 2 bases, with 6 bases spanning the gap. Germline V gene data show CDR1 as MNHEY and CDR2 as SVGAGI.

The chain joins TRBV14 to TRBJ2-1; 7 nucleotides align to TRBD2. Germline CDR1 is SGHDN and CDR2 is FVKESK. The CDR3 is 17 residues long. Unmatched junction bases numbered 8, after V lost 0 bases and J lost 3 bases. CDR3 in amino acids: CASSQDSAAGVYNEQFF. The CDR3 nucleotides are TGTGCCAGCAGCCAAGATTCGGCGGCGGGGGTCTACAATGAGCAGTTCTTC.

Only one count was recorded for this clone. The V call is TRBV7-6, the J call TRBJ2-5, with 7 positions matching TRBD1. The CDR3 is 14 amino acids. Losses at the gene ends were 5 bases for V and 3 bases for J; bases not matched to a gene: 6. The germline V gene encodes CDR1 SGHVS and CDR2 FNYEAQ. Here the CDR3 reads CASSVRDREETQYF. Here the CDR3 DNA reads TGTGCCAGCAGCGTCCGGGACAGAGAAGAGACCCAGTACTTC.

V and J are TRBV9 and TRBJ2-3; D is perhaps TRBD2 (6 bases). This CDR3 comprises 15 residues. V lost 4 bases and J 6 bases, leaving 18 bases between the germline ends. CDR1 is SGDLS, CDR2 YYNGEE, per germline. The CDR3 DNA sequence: TGTGCCAGCAGCCCGACTAGTCCCGATTCGGATACGCAGTATTTT. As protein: CASSPTSPDSDTQYF. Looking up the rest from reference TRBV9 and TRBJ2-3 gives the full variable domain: DSGVTQTPKHLITATGQRVTLRCSPRSGDLSVYWYQQSLDQGLQFLIQYYNGEERAKGNILERFSAQQFPDLHSELNLSSLELGDSALYFCASSPTSPDSDTQYFGPGTRLTVL.

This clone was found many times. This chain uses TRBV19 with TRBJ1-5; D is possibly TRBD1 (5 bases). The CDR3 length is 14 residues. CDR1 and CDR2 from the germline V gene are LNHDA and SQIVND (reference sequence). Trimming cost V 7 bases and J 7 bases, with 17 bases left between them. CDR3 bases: TGTGCCAGTACCCCCAGCAGGGATCGGCAGCCCCAGCATTTT. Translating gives CASTPSRDRQPQHF.

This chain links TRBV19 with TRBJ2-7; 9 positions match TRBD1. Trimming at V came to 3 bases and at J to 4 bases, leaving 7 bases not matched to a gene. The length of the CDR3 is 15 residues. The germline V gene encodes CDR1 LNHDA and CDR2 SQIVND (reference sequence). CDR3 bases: TGTGCCAGTAGTATTCCCGGGACAGGGAAATACGAGCAGTACTTC. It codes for CASSIPGTGKYEQYF.

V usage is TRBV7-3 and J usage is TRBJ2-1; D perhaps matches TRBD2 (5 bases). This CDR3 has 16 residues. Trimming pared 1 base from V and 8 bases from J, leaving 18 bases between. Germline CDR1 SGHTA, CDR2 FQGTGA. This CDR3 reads CASSLKRAGKVDEQFF. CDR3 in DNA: TGTGCCAGCAGCTTAAAGAGGGCTGGCAAGGTGGATGAGCAGTTCTTC.